Following are 30 T cell receptor beta chains from one sample sequenced in a study of control samples from healthy donors and cancer patients (dated by TCRdb to the early 2020s). Preparation of the library involved the immunoSEQ multiplex PCR assay. Not all clones reach the TCRdb copy of this immuneACCESS table, which keeps in-frame sequences only. Checked studies attribute under half of the gap to unresolved V genes and leave the rest unexplained. This sample has some 96,000 clones in its table, and roughly 93% of those were observed once. Around 8.5% of the sample is in the top ten clones. The sequencing input was blood. Every receptor here comes from a man between 18 and 35 years old in good health.

J is TRBJ1-4 and V is TRBV5-1, with TRBD1 as a possible D gene (6 bases). The CDR3 spans 14 residues. Germline CDR1 is SGHRS and CDR2 is YFSETQ. The V gene lost 3 bases and the J gene lost 5 bases, with 11 bases spanning the gap. The CDR3 bases are TGCGCCAGCAGCTATCAGGGGATGAATGAAAAACTGTTTTTT. It specifies CASSYQGMNEKLFF.

The chain links TRBV7-2 to TRBJ2-3; D may be TRBD1 (6 bases). This CDR3 has 16 residues. Germline V lookup: CDR1 SGHTA, CDR2 FQGNSA. V gave up 1 base and J gave up 2 bases, with 13 bases separating them. The DNA for the CDR3 is TGTGCCAGCAGCTTAGGCCTCGGGACATCCACAGATACGCAGTATTTT. Protein sequence: CASSLGLGTSTDTQYF.

This sequence joins TRBV3-1 (or the pseudogene TRBV3-2) and TRBJ2-1; 9 bases line up with TRBD2. Trimming took 0 bases from V and 7 from J; bases not matched to a gene: 19. In germline, CDR1 is LGHDT, CDR2 YNNKEL (reference sequence). This CDR3 has 20 residues. The CDR3 DNA reads TGTGCCAGCAGCCAAGATCCGTTCATAGGGTTAGCGGGGGTTACGAATGAGCAGTTCTTC. It codes for CASSQDPFIGLAGVTNEQFF.

This clone was detected only once. The chain employs TRBV6-4 and TRBJ2-7; the D is unclear. The V end was cut by 5 bases, the J end by 3 bases, with 20 bases between. The length of the CDR3 is 16 residues. CDR1 MRHNA and CDR2 SNTAGT come from the germline V gene. The CDR3 region has the DNA TGTGCCAGCAGTCCCAGGCCAGGTTTGTCGTTCTACGAGCAGTACTTC. Its protein is CASSPRPGLSFYEQYF.

V usage is TRBV6-5 and J usage is TRBJ1-5, with no clear D. The V gene lost 2 bases and the J gene lost 2 bases, with 10 bases spanning the gap. The CDR3 has 15 residues. Germline assignment: CDR1 MNHEY and CDR2 SVGAGI. CDR3 bases: TGTGCCAGCAGTTACACCTCTTCCGGCAATCAGCCCCAGCATTTT. Translation gives CASSYTSSGNQPQHF.

This clone was seen only once. The rearrangement uses TRBV4-2 and TRBJ2-5, with TRBD2 matching 10 bases. The CDR3 length is 17 residues. V lost 5 bases and J lost 2; bases outside the gene matches: 11. Germline V gene lookup returns CDR1 LGHNA and CDR2 YNFKEQ. The CDR3 DNA sequence: TGTGCCAGCAGCTACGGAAAAGAGCGGGGGGGACAAGAGACCCAGTACTTC. Its protein product is CASSYGKERGGQETQYF.

The chain uses TRBV19 and TRBJ1-1, with 7 bases lining up with TRBD1. Germline V gene data show CDR1 as LNHDA and CDR2 as SQIVND (reference sequence). The CDR3 spans 15 residues. V was clipped by 2 bases and J by 0 bases; unmatched bases: 3. CDR3 protein: CASSIRQGLNTEAFF. The DNA for the CDR3 is TGTGCCAGTAGTATACGACAGGGTTTGAACACTGAAGCTTTCTTT.

This chain connects TRBV27 to TRBJ2-5, with D perhaps TRBD2 (6 bases). Trimming left V 2 bases short and J 4 bases short, with 8 bases between. Per the germline V gene, CDR1 is MNHEY and CDR2 is SMNVEV (reference sequence). This CDR3 contains 13 residues. The CDR3 DNA reads as TGTGCCAGCAGTTTACGGGGAGGAGAGACCCAGTACTTC. Encoded protein: CASSLRGGETQYF.

This chain links TRBV5-1 with TRBJ1-6; D call uncertain. With 3 bases removed from V and 6 bases from J, the gap between germline ends came to 4 bases. The germline V gene encodes CDR1 SGHRS and CDR2 YFSETQ. The CDR3 runs 12 residues. CDR3 in DNA: TGCGCCAGCAGCTCTTCTAATTCACCCCTCCACTTT. This sequence encodes CASSSSNSPLHF.

The rearrangement links TRBV3-1 (or the pseudogene TRBV3-2) to TRBJ1-2, with D uncertain. The V end was cut by 3 bases, the J end by 3 bases, with 11 bases between. CDR3 length: 14 residues. The V gene's germline CDR1 is LGHDT and CDR2 YNNKEL (reference sequence). The CDR3 protein is CASSQGGRYYGYTF. In DNA, the CDR3 is TGTGCCAGCAGCCAGGGTGGGCGATACTATGGCTACACCTTC.

The chain employs TRBV13 and TRBJ1-2; a weak D match, TRBD1 (5 bases). V was clipped by 1 base and J by 7 bases, with 19 bases between them. Germline CDR1 and CDR2: PRHDT and FYEKMQ (reference sequence). This CDR3 is 16 amino acids long. The chain's CDR3 is CASSLVYRGQESGYTF. The CDR3 DNA reads TGTGCCAGCAGCTTAGTCTACCGGGGCCAGGAGTCTGGCTACACCTTC.

The gene calls are TRBV7-2 and TRBJ1-1; 10 nucleotides align to TRBD1. Germline assignment: CDR1 SGHTA and CDR2 FQGNSA. There are 14 residues in the CDR3. J gave up 4 bases and V 8 bases, and 7 bases lay outside the gene matches. CDR3 bases: TGTGCCAGCGGATGGACAGGGGGGTTCACTGAAGCTTTCTTT. Amino acids: CASGWTGGFTEAFF.

This rearrangement joins TRBV25-1 to TRBJ1-1; D not resolved. Trimming pared 1 base from V and 6 bases from J, leaving 15 bases between. Germline values: CDR1 MGHDK, CDR2 SYGVNS. There are 15 residues in the CDR3. As DNA, the CDR3 is TGTGCCAGCAGTGAATCCGGCAAAGATTCCTCTGAAGCTTTCTTT. This encodes CASSESGKDSSEAFF.

The J gene is TRBJ1-4, the V gene TRBV20-1, with TRBD1 identical over 7 bases. In germline, CDR1 is DFQATT, CDR2 SNEGSKA (reference sequence). The CDR3 is 15 amino acids. V lost 3 bases and J lost 1; bases outside the gene matches: 5. The CDR3 protein is CSASDRERTNEKLFF. The CDR3, as DNA: TGCAGTGCTAGTGACAGGGAGAGAACTAATGAAAAACTGTTTTTT.

This rearrangement joins TRBV7-9 to TRBJ1-1; 11 nucleotides agree with TRBD1. J lost 4 bases, V lost 3 bases, and 10 bases had no gene match. Germline lookup yields CDR1 SEHNR and CDR2 FQNEAQ (reference sequence). This CDR3 has 17 residues. The CDR3 sequence is CASSFGQGASLGTEAFF. The DNA of the CDR3 is TGTGCCAGCAGCTTCGGACAGGGGGCTTCCCTTGGCACTGAAGCTTTCTTT.

The gene calls are TRBV7-9 and TRBJ2-7; the match to TRBD1 covers 11 bases. The junction had 5 bases not matched to a gene; V was cut back by 3 bases and J by 4 bases. The CDR3 length is 15 residues. Germline assignment: CDR1 SEHNR and CDR2 FQNEAQ (reference sequence). The CDR3: CASSLNRDRGYEQYF. In DNA, the CDR3 is TGTGCCAGCAGCTTGAATCGGGACAGGGGGTACGAGCAGTACTTC.

V and J are TRBV30 and TRBJ2-2, with a possible D match to TRBD1 (5 bases). Trimming stripped 0 bases from V and 1 base from J, with 12 bases between. This CDR3 spans 16 amino acids. Per germline, CDR1 GTSNPN and CDR2 SVGIG (reference sequence). CDR3 in DNA: TGTGCCTGGAGTGTAGGGGTCTCCCTGAACACCGGGGAGCTGTTTTTT. This sequence encodes CAWSVGVSLNTGELFF.

This chain connects TRBV6-6 to TRBJ2-7, with TRBD1 identical over 8 bases. CDR3 length: 13 residues. Germline V gene data show CDR1 as MNHNY and CDR2 as SVGAGI (reference sequence). V gave up 5 bases and J gave up 3 bases; unmatched junction bases: 3. CDR3 sequence: CASSDRGGYEQYF. The CDR3 nucleotides are TGTGCCAGCAGTGACAGGGGTGGCTACGAGCAGTACTTC.

V usage is TRBV5-1 and J usage is TRBJ1-1, with D possibly being TRBD1 (5 bases). V was clipped by 0 bases and J by 1 base, with 7 bases between them. Germline V CDR1 and CDR2: SGHRS, YFSETQ. CDR3 size: 14 residues. The CDR3 DNA is TGCGCCAGCAGCTTGGGACAGAAGAACACTGAAGCTTTCTTT. It is translated as CASSLGQKNTEAFF.

The V gene is TRBV9, the J gene TRBJ1-2, with D unresolved. The V gene's germline CDR1 is SGDLS and CDR2 YYNGEE. The CDR3 covers 12 residues. V was trimmed by 5 bases and J by 8 bases, leaving 13 bases between them. This CDR3 is CASRGSRRGYTF. CDR3 DNA: TGTGCCAGCAGGGGTTCGAGGCGGGGCTACACCTTC.

This clone was seen once. The V call is TRBV2, the J call TRBJ1-4, with TRBD1 matching 7 bases. The germline CDR1 and CDR2 sequences are SNHLY and FYNNEI. The ends lost 5 bases at V and 4 bases at J; junction bases unmatched: 13. The CDR3 length is 17 residues. The CDR3 region is CASSYQKSTGLNEKLFF. The CDR3 bases are TGTGCCAGCAGTTACCAAAAATCGACAGGGCTTAATGAAAAACTGTTTTTT.

V is TRBV7-2 and J is TRBJ2-7; 7 nucleotides line up with TRBD1. Germline V lookup: CDR1 SGHTA, CDR2 FQGNSA. This CDR3 is built from 12 residues. The J segment lost 9 bases and the V segment lost 4 bases, leaving 6 bases of the junction unmatched. The CDR3 loop reads CASSYRGSAQYF. The DNA for the CDR3 is TGTGCCAGCAGCTACAGGGGCTCAGCGCAGTACTTC.

The genes are TRBV5-6 and TRBJ1-1, with D unresolved. This CDR3 is built from 16 residues. CDR1 and CDR2 from the germline V gene are SGHDT and YYEEEE. V was trimmed by 0 bases and J by 3 bases, leaving 15 bases between them. The CDR3 loop is CASSLVSGGEDTEAFF. Written as DNA, the CDR3 is TGTGCCAGCAGCTTGGTAAGCGGTGGGGAAGACACTGAAGCTTTCTTT. The full variable domain, completed using reference TRBV5-6 and TRBJ1-1, is DAGVTQSPTHLIKTRGQQVTLRCSPKSGHDTVSWYQQALGQGPQFIFQYYEEEERQRGNFPDRFSGHQFPNYSSELNVNALLLGDSALYLCASSLVSGGEDTEAFFGQGTRLTVV.

The CDR3 DNA reads as TGTGCCAGCAGCAGATCGAAGATTGAGCAGTTCTTC. Protein sequence: CASSRSKIEQFF. V gene TRBV3-1 (or the pseudogene TRBV3-2) combines with J gene TRBJ2-1; no firm D call. Trimming shortened V by 5 bases and J by 9 bases, and 11 bases separated the two germline ends. The CDR3 is 12 amino acids. The germline CDR1 and CDR2 sequences are LGHDT and YNNKEL (reference sequence).

The chain uses TRBV9 and TRBJ1-2; D is unresolved. The CDR3 has 15 amino acids. The V and J ends lost 2 bases and 3 bases respectively, with 14 bases between them. Germline V lookup: CDR1 SGDLS, CDR2 YYNGEE. CDR3 coding DNA: TGTGCCAGCAGCGTCTCGAGTTCCCCCTACTATGGCTACACCTTC. It is translated as CASSVSSSPYYGYTF.

The chain has TRBV18 and TRBJ2-1, with D perhaps TRBD2 (6 bases). This CDR3 spans 16 amino acids. Germline V CDR1 and CDR2: KGHSH, LQKENI. V lost 4 bases to trimming and J lost 9 bases, with 22 bases between them. CDR3 in amino acids: CASSLLDPGVSSEQFF. The CDR3 DNA sequence: TGTGCCAGCTCACTGCTTGATCCGGGGGTCTCGTCTGAGCAGTTCTTC.

This clone was recorded once. The chain combines TRBV27 with TRBJ1-2; D possibly corresponds to TRBD1 (5 bases). Germline CDR1 is MNHEY and CDR2 is SMNVEV (reference sequence). The V end was cut by 0 bases, the J end by 5 bases, with 10 bases between. This CDR3 has 14 amino acids. CDR3 bases: TGTGCCAGCAGTTTATCAATCGGGGGGTATGGCTACACCTTC. It is translated as CASSLSIGGYGYTF.

The rearrangement uses TRBV5-4 and TRBJ1-1; 10 nucleotides line up with TRBD1. The CDR3 runs 14 residues. Losses at the gene ends were 4 bases for V and 5 bases for J; bases not matched to a gene: 5. Germline V gene sequence: CDR1 SGHNT, CDR2 YYREEE (reference sequence). CDR3: CASSRDRGETEAFF. CDR3 DNA sequence: TGTGCCAGCAGCCGGGACAGGGGAGAAACTGAAGCTTTCTTT.

This chain joins TRBV7-9 and TRBJ1-1; possibly TRBD1 for D (6 bases). The V end was cut by 11 bases, the J end by 7 bases, with 23 bases between. The V gene's germline CDR1 is SEHNR and CDR2 FQNEAQ (reference sequence). This CDR3 contains 14 residues. The DNA for the CDR3 is TGTGCCTCCAACCGAATCGGGGGGGCGGATGAAGCTTTCTTT. Translation: CASNRIGGADEAFF.

The chain couples TRBV6-5 to TRBJ1-3; D is ambiguous. V dropped 4 bases and J dropped 0 bases, with 7 bases sitting between them. The V gene's germline CDR1 is MNHEY and CDR2 SVGAGI. The CDR3 is made up of 14 amino acids. The DNA of the CDR3 is TGTGCCAGCAGTTCCGGATACTCTGGAAACACCATATATTTT. Its translation is CASSSGYSGNTIYF.